The T cell receptor beta chain described here comes from a study of blood T cell repertoires in COVID-19 (TCRdb year 2020). About the investigation overall: Collaborator samples came from the United States, Italy and Spain and covered acute and convalescent phases of COVID-19. The prospective study material was composed of cDNA or gDNA derived from T cells, B-cell-depleted T cells, or PBMCs. The repertoires were released in a freely available public database intended as a resource for research on the immune response to SARS-CoV-2. Samples came from the ongoing ImmuneRACE study (first 160 participants) plus 1,254 subjects from 6 global collaborators. The dataset comprised deeply sampled blood TCRbeta repertoires from subjects exposed to, actively infected with, or recovered from COVID-19. Where available, HLA class I and class II types were taken from metadata supplied by the sample provider and were not determined by assay-based typing. The sample metadata nearly always contained a de-identified subject ID, COVID-19 status, age in years and sex. General findings and caveats noted by the study authors: The quantity of clinical and demographic metadata differed by source and by participant and was supplied without curation.

Unmatched junction bases come to 8, with V trimmed by 7 bases and J by 7 bases. The CDR3, cysteine through phenylalanine, is 13 amino acids long. Just the 39-base CDR3 DNA is kept, in frame starting at base 1. Per the germline V gene, SNHLY is the CDR1 and FYNNEI is the CDR2. Concerning this clone itself: No antigen is known for it. The sample holds no much larger clone one base away, and base qualities are not on file.

The immunoSEQ Assay, a bias-controlled multiplex PCR, was used to amplify TCRbeta CDR3 regions from genomic DNA. In the source study's methods: Within the assay, amplification of reference gene primers was used to estimate how many nucleated cells each sample contained. To quantify the absolute abundance of each unique TCRbeta CDR3 rearrangement, sequence reads were collapsed and filtered. Productive Simpson clonality was computed per sample as the square root of Simpson's diversity index over productive rearrangements. As stored in TCRdb, this immuneACCESS dataset retains in-frame rearrangements with V and J assigned. A fraction of the clones does not appear; measured against another copy, unresolved V genes explain less than half of the discrepancy, and the remainder lacks a known reason. Clone size and V and J calls were adopted from that table, with D and trimming inferred from the DNA. Recorded for this sample are 150,000 to 190,000 clones; about 85% of them occurred a single time. The top ten clones comprise 8.3% of the sample.

One collaborating source in Seattle enrolled patients during active infection and followed them longitudinally through the course of disease. Each collaborating institution followed its own protocols to collect whole blood in K2EDTA tubes. For TCRbeta analysis, collaborators shipped samples in one of three forms: frozen whole blood, isolated PBMCs, or DNA extracted from either of those sample types. This clonotype originated in a woman between 55 and 75 years old with COVID-19, enrolled during active disease. Sequencing used peripheral blood. The sequence joins TRBV2 to TRBJ1-1; 8 bases in the junction line up with TRBD1. The encoded CDR3 is CASTLTGANEAFF. The DNA sequence is given as TGTGCCAGCACCTTGACAGGGGCCAATGAAGCTTTCTTT.